A single sample gave rise to the 30 T cell receptor beta chains below, sequenced in a study of technical replicates of blood from a few donors. Profiling relied on immunoSEQ multiplex PCR, and the TCRdb table lists in-frame clones only, not all of them. The sample consists of 85,000 to 100,000 clones, 95% of them appearing once. Material: T cells isolated from PBMCs. These receptors were collected from a human donor in good health.

This chain links TRBV10-3 with TRBJ1-2; weak D call: TRBD1 (6 bases). Trimming took 0 bases from V and 4 from J, leaving 12 bases between them. The CDR3 extends over 15 amino acids. Germline CDR1 and CDR2: ENHRY and SYGVKD. The CDR3 loop is CAISESGGAGYGYTF. CDR3 sequence (DNA): TGTGCCATCAGTGAGTCTGGGGGCGCGGGCTATGGCTACACCTTC.

This sequence joins TRBV28 and TRBJ2-5; possibly TRBD1 for D (6 bases). Germline values: CDR1 MDHEN, CDR2 SYDVKM. The V end lost 5 bases, the J end lost 3 bases, and 13 bases lay between the germline ends. This CDR3 has 14 residues. The CDR3 spells CASSIPTGKETQYF. The CDR3 DNA reads TGTGCCAGCAGTATACCGACAGGAAAAGAGACCCAGTACTTC. The variable domain in full, completed from reference TRBV28 and TRBJ2-5, reads DVKVTQSSRYLVKRTGEKVFLECVQDMDHENMFWYRQDPGLGLRLIYFSYDVKMKEKGDIPEGYSVSREKKERFSLILESASTNQTSMYLCASSIPTGKETQYFGPGTRLLVL.

The chain carries TRBV4-1 and TRBJ1-1; D call uncertain. The germline CDR1 and CDR2 sequences are MGHRA and YSYEKL. The V end lost 1 base, the J end lost 2 bases, and 8 bases lay between the germline ends. The CDR3 runs to 14 residues. The CDR3 DNA reads TGCGCCAGCAGCCAAGTGGCGGGAAACACTGAAGCTTTCTTT. Its protein product is CASSQVAGNTEAFF.

The chain recombines TRBV5-1 with TRBJ1-2; D remains unclear. The CDR3 has 14 amino acids. Germline V gene lookup returns CDR1 SGHRS and CDR2 YFSETQ. The ends were cut back, 4 bases at V and 4 bases at J, with 14 bases in the middle. This chain's CDR3 is CASSLRLPTYGYTF. The CDR3 coding sequence is TGCGCCAGCAGCCTACGACTACCCACCTATGGCTACACCTTC.

CDR3 loop: CASSLQTNTGELFF. The CDR3 nucleotides read TGTGCCAGCAGTTTACAGACAAACACCGGGGAGCTGTTTTTT. The chain couples TRBV6-1 to TRBJ2-2; D is undetermined. Germline lookup yields CDR1 MNHNS and CDR2 SASEGT. This CDR3 is built from 14 residues. V lost 5 bases and J 2 bases, leaving 9 bases between the germline ends.

The chain links TRBV27 to TRBJ1-2; the D gene is possibly TRBD1 (5 bases). Deletions cut 3 bases from V and 3 bases from J, with 11 bases between. The CDR3 runs 14 residues. Germline V gene lookup returns CDR1 MNHEY and CDR2 SMNVEV (reference sequence). For the CDR3, the DNA is TGTGCCAGCAGTTTTATGGGGGGGGACTATGGCTACACCTTC. It encodes CASSFMGGDYGYTF.

The genes are TRBV29-1 and TRBJ2-7; D is uncertain. This CDR3 is built from 11 residues. V lost 5 bases to trimming and J lost 4 bases, with 9 bases between them. Germline V gene sequence: CDR1 SQVTM, CDR2 ANQGSEA. The CDR3: CSVNDGYEQYF. CDR3 coding DNA: TGCAGCGTTAACGACGGGTACGAGCAGTACTTC.

V gene TRBV27 combines with J gene TRBJ2-7; D gene ambiguous. The V gene lost 0 bases and the J gene lost 3 bases, with 9 bases spanning the gap. The CDR3 loop spans 14 amino acids. CDR1 is MNHEY and CDR2 is SMNVEV in the germline V gene (reference sequence). CDR3 loop: CASSLSAGIYEQYF. The CDR3 DNA reads as TGTGCCAGCAGTTTATCGGCAGGCATCTACGAGCAGTACTTC.

CDR3 amino acids: CASSFPSSTDTQYF. CDR3 DNA sequence: TGCGCCAGCAGCTTCCCTAGCAGCACAGATACGCAGTATTTT. The chain employs TRBV5-1 and TRBJ2-3; a possible D gene is TRBD2 (5 bases). CDR1 and CDR2 from the germline V gene are SGHRS and YFSETQ. The ends were cut back, 2 bases at V and 0 bases at J, with 7 bases in the middle. CDR3 size: 14 residues.

The V gene is TRBV18, the J gene TRBJ2-7; D may be TRBD1 (5 bases). The CDR3 is 15 residues long. Trimming cost V 4 bases and J 2 bases, with 15 bases left between them. Germline V lookup: CDR1 KGHSH, CDR2 LQKENI. This CDR3 is CASSLARAFAYEQYF. For the CDR3, the DNA is TGTGCCAGCTCACTCGCCAGGGCTTTCGCCTACGAGCAGTACTTC.

The chain employs TRBV5-6 and TRBJ1-2; D is unclear. CDR1 is SGHDT, CDR2 YYEEEE, per germline. Trimming cost V 4 bases and J 1 base, with 11 bases left between them. The CDR3 runs 14 residues. The chain's CDR3 is CASSIEGYNYGYTF. DNA for the CDR3: TGTGCCAGCAGCATCGAGGGATATAACTATGGCTACACCTTC. The full variable domain, rest sourced from reference TRBV5-6 and TRBJ1-2, is DAGVTQSPTHLIKTRGQQVTLRCSPKSGHDTVSWYQQALGQGPQFIFQYYEEEERQRGNFPDRFSGHQFPNYSSELNVNALLLGDSALYLCASSIEGYNYGYTFGSGTRLTVV.

The J gene is TRBJ2-3, the V gene TRBV15; D not resolved. V lost 0 bases and J lost 2, with 9 bases in between. Germline CDR1 is LNHNV and CDR2 is YYDKDF (reference sequence). This CDR3 is 15 amino acids long. CDR3 sequence (DNA): TGTGCCACCAGCAGAGATGCACAACCCACAGATACGCAGTATTTT. It codes for CATSRDAQPTDTQYF.

This rearrangement joins TRBV5-1 to TRBJ2-1, with D unresolved. The V and J ends lost 4 bases and 7 bases respectively, with 15 bases between them. Per the germline V gene, CDR1 is SGHRS and CDR2 is YFSETQ. The CDR3 covers 14 residues. CDR3 region: CASSPPGQANEQFF. The DNA for the CDR3 is TGCGCCAGCAGCCCCCCCGGTCAGGCAAATGAGCAGTTCTTC.

The chain recombines TRBV27 with TRBJ2-1; 7 bases match TRBD1. This CDR3 is 14 amino acids long. The germline gives CDR1 MNHEY, CDR2 SMNVEV (reference sequence). Trimming at V came to 5 bases and at J to 8 bases, leaving 9 bases not matched to a gene. The CDR3 is CASSPTTGYYEQFF. CDR3 in DNA: TGTGCCAGCAGTCCTACGACAGGGTATTATGAGCAGTTCTTC.

The chain has TRBV4-2 and TRBJ2-1; D possibly corresponds to TRBD2 (6 bases). V was pared by 2 bases and J by 11 bases, with 25 bases between. Germline CDR1 reads LGHNA; CDR2 reads YNFKEQ. CDR3 length: 17 residues. CDR3 protein: CASSQKILHSTGLQQFF. The CDR3 DNA sequence: TGTGCCAGCAGCCAAAAGATACTCCACAGTACGGGACTTCAGCAGTTCTTC.

The chain recombines TRBV11-2 with TRBJ1-1; D remains ambiguous. CDR1 and CDR2 from the germline V gene are SGHAT and FQNNGV. Trimming removed 1 base from V and 4 bases from J, with 13 bases in between. This CDR3 is 15 amino acids long. CDR3 nucleotides: TGTGCCAGCAGCTTAGCCCCGGTAAGTGGCACTGAAGCTTTCTTT. Amino acid sequence: CASSLAPVSGTEAFF.

This clone was observed a single time. The chain uses TRBV5-1 and TRBJ2-5, with 7 bases fitting TRBD2. Trimming at V came to 4 bases and at J to 5 bases, leaving 2 bases not matched to a gene. Looked up from germline, CDR1 is SGHRS and CDR2 is YFSETQ. CDR3 length equals 12 residues. The CDR3 nucleotides are TGCGCCAGCAGCGCCGGGAGGGAGACCCAGTACTTC. It is translated as CASSAGRETQYF.

This chain joins TRBV5-1 and TRBJ2-3; D may be TRBD1 (5 bases). CDR1 and CDR2 (germline): SGHRS, YFSETQ. The CDR3 has 15 amino acids. V was cut by 5 bases and J by 4 bases, with 17 bases left in between. The CDR3 reads CASRRVGQGPDTQYF. Here the CDR3 DNA reads TGCGCCAGCAGACGGGTCGGGCAGGGTCCAGATACGCAGTATTTT. Using reference TRBV5-1 and TRBJ2-3 for the parts outside the CDR3, the full variable domain is KAGVTQTPRYLIKTRGQQVTLSCSPISGHRSVSWYQQTPGQGLQFLFEYFSETQRNKGNFPGRFSGRQFSNSRSEMNVSTLELGDSALYLCASRRVGQGPDTQYFGPGTRLTVL.

The chain recombines TRBV6-1 with TRBJ1-3, with D uncertain. This CDR3 has 13 amino acids. Germline V lookup: CDR1 MNHNS, CDR2 SASEGT. V was shortened by 3 bases and J by 5 bases, with 8 bases between the two germline ends. The CDR3 nucleotides are TGTGCCAGCAGTGAGACAAGAAGAAACACCATATATTTT. Encoded protein: CASSETRRNTIYF.

The chain combines TRBV7-7 with TRBJ2-1; 9 bases line up with TRBD1. The CDR3 is made up of 17 amino acids. Germline V CDR1 and CDR2: SSHAT, FNYEAQ (reference sequence). The V segment lost 3 bases and the J segment 5 bases; nucleotides outside the gene matches: 11. CDR3 amino acids: CASSFFRGTGRNNEQFF. The CDR3 nucleotides are TGTGCCAGCAGCTTTTTCAGAGGGACAGGGAGGAACAATGAGCAGTTCTTC.

V gene TRBV5-1 combines with J gene TRBJ2-3, with a tentative D call TRBD1 (6 bases). V dropped 0 bases and J dropped 3 bases, with 14 bases sitting between them. The CDR3 is 16 amino acids. Germline V gives CDR1 SGHRS, CDR2 YFSETQ. The CDR3 region is CASSLGQGKWTDTQYF. The DNA of the CDR3 is TGCGCCAGCAGCTTGGGGCAGGGGAAGTGGACAGATACGCAGTATTTT.

The chain employs TRBV5-4 and TRBJ2-7, with 7 bases aligning to TRBD1. This CDR3 is 13 amino acids long. Trimming took 6 bases from V and 4 from J; bases not matched to a gene: 7. The germline CDR1 and CDR2 sequences are SGHNT and YYREEE (reference sequence). The DNA of the CDR3 is TGTGCCAGCAACAGGGGAAATACTTACGAGCAGTACTTC. This sequence encodes CASNRGNTYEQYF.

The rearrangement uses TRBV30 and TRBJ1-3, with 10 bases aligning to TRBD1. CDR1 and CDR2 (germline): GTSNPN, SVGIG (reference sequence). The trim removed 3 bases at V and 8 bases at J, leaving 7 bases unmatched. This CDR3 region has 14 residues. This CDR3 is CAWRRDRGVDTIYF. CDR3 in DNA: TGTGCCTGGAGACGGGACAGGGGTGTAGACACCATATATTTT.

This clone has a single count. V and J are TRBV7-9 and TRBJ2-7; 9 bases map to TRBD1. The length of the CDR3 is 14 residues. Trimming at V came to 5 bases and at J to 3 bases, leaving 5 bases not matched to a gene. Germline V lookup: CDR1 SEHNR, CDR2 FQNEAQ (reference sequence). The CDR3 DNA is TGTGCCAGCAGCGGGGACAGGGTGGACTACGAGCAGTACTTC. Amino acids: CASSGDRVDYEQYF.

The chain couples TRBV6-4 to TRBJ2-1; 11 nucleotides agree with TRBD2. This CDR3 is 17 amino acids long. Unmatched junction bases numbered 8, after V lost 0 bases and J lost 7 bases. Germline CDR1 MRHNA, CDR2 SNTAGT. CDR3 amino acids: CASSDSHHSGGANEQFF. The CDR3 DNA is TGTGCCAGCAGTGACTCCCATCATAGCGGGGGGGCTAATGAGCAGTTCTTC.

The V gene is TRBV18, the J gene TRBJ1-2, with D perhaps TRBD1 (6 bases). The V gene lost 5 bases and the J gene lost 0 bases, with 10 bases spanning the gap. Germline CDR1 reads KGHSH; CDR2 reads LQKENI. The CDR3 is 14 residues long. CDR3 bases: TGTGCCAGCTCAGGAGACAGGTCTAACTATGGCTACACCTTC. Translating it yields CASSGDRSNYGYTF.

The chain has TRBV15 and TRBJ2-2; 14 bases map to TRBD2. Trimming removed 2 bases from V and 6 bases from J; junction bases left unmatched: 2. Germline V gene lookup returns CDR1 LNHNV and CDR2 YYDKDF (reference sequence). This CDR3 region has 16 residues. CDR3 sequence reads: CATSRPGLAGAGELFF. In nucleotides, the CDR3 is TGTGCCACCAGCAGACCGGGACTAGCGGGAGCCGGGGAGCTGTTTTTT.

V and J are TRBV7-3 and TRBJ2-1, with D tentatively TRBD2 (6 bases). Germline lookup yields CDR1 SGHTA and CDR2 FQGTGA. The ends were cut back, 5 bases at V and 7 bases at J, with 21 bases in the middle. The CDR3 contains 16 residues. CDR3 amino acids: CASSHTRTRGMNEQFF. CDR3 coding DNA: TGTGCCAGCAGCCATACTCGGACTCGGGGGATGAATGAGCAGTTCTTC.

This chain's CDR3 is CASSILLAGGNEQFF. The CDR3 DNA reads as TGTGCCAGTAGTATATTGCTAGCGGGTGGCAATGAGCAGTTCTTC. The rearrangement joins TRBV19 to TRBJ2-1, with 8 bases matching TRBD2. The germline V gene has CDR1 LNHDA and CDR2 SQIVND (reference sequence). This CDR3 is 15 amino acids long. V dropped 2 bases and J dropped 6; count of bases not matched to a gene: 6.

The genes are TRBV27 and TRBJ2-7; possibly TRBD2 for D (6 bases). The CDR3 totals 16 residues. The V end was cut by 2 bases, the J end by 3 bases, with 17 bases between. Germline CDR1 and CDR2: MNHEY and SMNVEV (reference sequence). The CDR3 loop is CASSLHTGSLSYEQYF. The CDR3 DNA reads as TGTGCCAGCAGTTTACACACCGGGAGCCTAAGCTACGAGCAGTACTTC.